This record looks at one T cell receptor (beta chain) sequence and its context. Its target is unknown. Every TCR beta cDNA library bore unique molecular identifiers. TCRdb re-analysed the PCR reads in MiXCR, keeping a single row per CDR3 protein. The data contain over 300,000 distinct CDR3 sequences, approximately 33% of them singletons. The data were taken from a study of post-analysis software for immune sequencing data. CDR3 length: 16 residues. Germline V CDR1 and CDR2: LNHNV, YYDKDF (reference sequence). The V end lost 0 bases, the J end lost 8 bases, and 19 bases lay between the germline ends. Study results and limitations: Controls had lower frequencies than patients of four or five TRBV segments, which included TRBV5-6, TRBV5-1 and TRBV20-1.

This chain links TRBV15 with TRBJ1-2; TRBD1 is a possible D gene (5 bases). The sample comprised blood. The sequence came from a girl aged 5-17 years with multiple sclerosis. The CDR3 sequence is CATSRERYLGPEGYTF. In DNA form, the CDR3 reads TGTGCCACCAGCAGAGAACGCTACCTGGGGCCTGAGGGCTACACCTTC.